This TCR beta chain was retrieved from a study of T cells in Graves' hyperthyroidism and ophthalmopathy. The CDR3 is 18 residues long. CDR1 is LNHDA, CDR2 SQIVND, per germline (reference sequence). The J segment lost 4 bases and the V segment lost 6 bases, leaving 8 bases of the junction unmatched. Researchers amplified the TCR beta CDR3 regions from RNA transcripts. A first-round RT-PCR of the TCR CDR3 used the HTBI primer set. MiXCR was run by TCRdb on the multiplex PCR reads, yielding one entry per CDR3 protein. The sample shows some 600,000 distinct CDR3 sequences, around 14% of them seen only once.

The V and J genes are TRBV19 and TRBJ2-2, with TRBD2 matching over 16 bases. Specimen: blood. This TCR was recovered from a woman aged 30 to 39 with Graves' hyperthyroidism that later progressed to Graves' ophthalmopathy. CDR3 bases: TGTGCCAGTAGCCCCGGGACTAGCGGGAGGGTAGGCACCGGGGAGCTGTTTTTT. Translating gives CASSPGTSGRVGTGELFF.